These 21 T cell receptor beta chains were sequenced from one sample in a study of cytomegalovirus exposure and HLA in healthy donors. The study ran its PCR with 60 Vbeta and 13 Jbeta primers. Produced via immunoSEQ multiplex PCR; TCRdb's table is partial and in-frame only. The table includes roughly 200,000 clones, 79% detected once. Material: PBMCs. These receptors were collected from a girl under 18 in good health and CMV-seropositive.

DNA for the CDR3: TGCGCCAGCAGCTTAGGGGGTCCAAACCCGGGACAGCTGTTTTTT. Translated, it gives CASSLGGPNPGQLFF. The chain is built from TRBV5-1 and TRBJ2-2, with D tentatively TRBD1 (6 bases). The CDR3 consists of 15 residues. Germline values: CDR1 SGHRS, CDR2 YFSETQ. V dropped 2 bases and J dropped 12 bases, with 20 bases sitting between them. Looking up the rest from reference TRBV5-1 and TRBJ2-2 gives the full variable domain: KAGVTQTPRYLIKTRGQQVTLSCSPISGHRSVSWYQQTPGQGLQFLFEYFSETQRNKGNFPGRFSGRQFSNSRSEMNVSTLELGDSALYLCASSLGGPNPGQLFFGEGSRLTVL.

This chain connects TRBV11-2 to TRBJ1-4; a weak D match, TRBD1 (6 bases). Germline CDR1 is SGHAT and CDR2 is FQNNGV. This CDR3 has 15 amino acids. V dropped 6 bases and J dropped 8 bases, with 19 bases sitting between them. The DNA of the CDR3 is TGTGCCAGCAGGGACAGCGGGACGGTGTTCGAAAAACTGTTTTTT. As protein: CASRDSGTVFEKLFF.

This clone was observed once. V is TRBV6-1 and J is TRBJ2-2, with TRBD2 matching over 8 bases. The germline gives CDR1 MNHNS, CDR2 SASEGT. The CDR3 runs 15 residues. After removal of 3 bases from V and 1 base from J, the junction contained 1 base not matched to a gene. The CDR3 DNA follows: TGTGCCAGCAGTGATAGCGGGGAGAACACCGGGGAGCTGTTTTTT. Translating it yields CASSDSGENTGELFF.

This sequence joins TRBV29-1 and TRBJ2-1, with 10 bases matching TRBD2. The J segment lost 4 bases and the V segment lost 7 bases, leaving 10 bases of the junction unmatched. The CDR3 is 15 amino acids. Germline-derived CDR1 and CDR2 are SQVTM and ANQGSEA. The CDR3: CSAALTSGAYNEQFF. CDR3 coding DNA: TGCAGCGCCGCCCTCACTAGCGGGGCTTACAATGAGCAGTTCTTC.

This clone was found once. The genes are TRBV27 and TRBJ1-5; TRBD1 is a possible D gene (6 bases). This CDR3 is 14 amino acids long. Germline V gives CDR1 MNHEY, CDR2 SMNVEV (reference sequence). V was pared by 0 bases and J by 3 bases, with 6 bases between. In nucleotides, the CDR3 is TGTGCCAGCAGTTTATCGGGGGCCAATCAGCCCCAGCATTTT. Protein: CASSLSGANQPQHF.

This clone has just a few counts. The rearrangement joins TRBV18 to TRBJ2-7, with a tentative D call TRBD2 (5 bases). Germline V gene sequence: CDR1 KGHSH, CDR2 LQKENI. V gave up 6 bases and J gave up 3 bases, with 6 bases separating them. The CDR3 consists of 11 residues. CDR3 residues: CASSRDYEQYF. The CDR3 nucleotides are TGTGCCAGCTCCCGGGACTACGAGCAGTACTTC.

The chain links TRBV19 to TRBJ2-7; D is perhaps TRBD1 (5 bases). The CDR3 has 13 residues. Per germline, CDR1 LNHDA and CDR2 SQIVND (reference sequence). Trimming took off 3 bases at V and 3 bases at J, with 9 bases between the two ends. CDR3 DNA sequence: TGTGCCAGTAGTATGGGGCTGAACTACGAGCAGTACTTC. Its protein is CASSMGLNYEQYF.

This rearrangement joins TRBV4-1 to TRBJ2-5; tentatively, D is TRBD1 (5 bases). Trimming pared 2 bases from V and 0 bases from J, leaving 10 bases between. The CDR3 loop spans 15 amino acids. Germline CDR1 MGHRA, CDR2 YSYEKL. CDR3 residues: CASSQWGRHQETQYF. CDR3 in DNA: TGCGCCAGCAGCCAATGGGGCAGACACCAAGAGACCCAGTACTTC.

The rearrangement uses TRBV19 and TRBJ1-6; 10 positions agree with TRBD1. This CDR3 contains 16 residues. Germline V CDR1 and CDR2: LNHDA, SQIVND (reference sequence). V dropped 3 bases and J dropped 5; count of bases not matched to a gene: 4. CDR3 sequence (DNA): TGTGCCAGTAGTATCCCTGACAGGGGGCATAATTCACCCCTCCACTTT. Its protein product is CASSIPDRGHNSPLHF.

In nucleotides, the CDR3 is TGTGCCTGGAAGGGGACAGGCGTCTACGAGCAGTACTTC. The encoded protein is CAWKGTGVYEQYF. The rearrangement uses TRBV30 and TRBJ2-5; TRBD1 agrees at 8 bases. The DNA matches TRBJ2-7 better at its end, which makes the J call doubtful. CDR3 length: 13 residues. The germline gives CDR1 GTSNPN, CDR2 SVGIG (reference sequence).

J is TRBJ2-3 and V is TRBV6-5; possibly TRBD1 for D (5 bases). This CDR3 region has 14 residues. Germline CDR1 is MNHEY and CDR2 is SVGAGI. V dropped 5 bases and J dropped 4 bases, with 13 bases sitting between them. CDR3: CASSESQGPDTQYF. The CDR3 DNA follows: TGTGCCAGCAGTGAAAGCCAGGGTCCAGATACGCAGTATTTT.

The chain recombines TRBV5-1 with TRBJ1-2, with a weak D call TRBD1 (5 bases). Between the trimmed V and J ends, which lost 2 bases and 4 bases, there was a span of 9 bases. Germline V gene sequence: CDR1 SGHRS, CDR2 YFSETQ. This CDR3 has 13 amino acids. CDR3 nucleotide sequence: TGCGCCAGCAGCTTAGACAGCTCCTATGGCTACACCTTC. This translates into CASSLDSSYGYTF.

The rearrangement uses TRBV6-5 and TRBJ1-1; the match to TRBD1 covers 7 bases. Per the germline V gene, CDR1 is MNHEY and CDR2 is SVGAGI. V lost 6 bases and J lost 1; bases outside the gene matches: 2. This CDR3 contains 13 residues. CDR3 region: CASRTGKNTEAFF. Written as DNA, the CDR3 is TGTGCCAGCAGGACAGGGAAGAACACTGAAGCTTTCTTT.

J is TRBJ1-2 and V is TRBV11-3, with 7 bases that match TRBD1. The CDR3 runs 13 residues. Germline lookup yields CDR1 SGHNT and CDR2 YENEEA. The junction had 8 bases not matched to a gene; V was cut back by 5 bases and J by 8 bases. CDR3 bases: TGTGCCAGCAGCCCAACAGGGGCGGGAGGCTACACCTTC. Translating it yields CASSPTGAGGYTF.

The rearrangement uses TRBV21-1 and TRBJ1-2. TRBV21-1 is assigned pseudogene status. The CDR3 length is 14 residues. CDR3 nucleotide sequence: TGTGCCAGCAAGGCCTGTAGGGAGGGGTATGGCTACACCTTC. Translating it yields CASKACREGYGYTF.

V usage is TRBV7-7 and J usage is TRBJ2-5; D possibly corresponds to TRBD2 (6 bases). Germline CDR1 is SSHAT and CDR2 is FNYEAQ (reference sequence). CDR3 length equals 13 residues. With 5 bases removed from V and 5 bases from J, the gap between germline ends came to 12 bases. As DNA, the CDR3 is TGTGCCAGCAGCCTGACCAGCGGGGAGACCCAGTACTTC. This codes for CASSLTSGETQYF.

The CDR3 region has the DNA TGCGCCAGCAGCCAACTTCCGGGACAGGGTTTCTACGAGCAGTACTTC. This translates into CASSQLPGQGFYEQYF. This sequence joins TRBV4-3 and TRBJ2-7; 9 nucleotides align to TRBD1. This CDR3 is built from 16 residues. The junction had 8 bases not matched to a gene; V was cut back by 2 bases and J by 3 bases. Germline loops: CDR1 LGHNA, CDR2 YSLEER.

This clone was seen only once. The CDR3 protein is CASSSPAFPGGGYTGELFF. The CDR3 bases are TGTGCCAGCAGCTCGCCCGCTTTTCCCGGGGGGGGCTACACCGGGGAGCTGTTTTTT. The V and J genes are TRBV11-3 and TRBJ2-2; 8 bases map to TRBD2. From germline, CDR1 is SGHNT and CDR2 YENEEA. The CDR3 is 19 amino acids. The V gene end was trimmed by 4 bases and the J gene end by 3 bases; junction bases not matched to a gene: 16.

The chain uses TRBV7-9 and TRBJ1-2; D perhaps matches TRBD1 (5 bases). This CDR3 spans 16 amino acids. Trimming removed 3 bases at V and 6 bases at J, with 20 bases between. Germline loops: CDR1 SEHNR, CDR2 FQNEAQ (reference sequence). In DNA form, the CDR3 reads TGTGCCAGCAGCTTGCCAGGGTCTGCTGCTAGGGATGGCTACACCTTC. As protein: CASSLPGSAARDGYTF.

The table lists this clone with a few counts. J is TRBJ1-6 and V is TRBV6-5, with a tentative D call TRBD1 (6 bases). Trimming removed 6 bases at V and 9 bases at J, with 12 bases between. CDR1 is MNHEY, CDR2 SVGAGI, per germline. The CDR3 runs to 13 residues. The CDR3 DNA reads as TGTGCCAGCAGACAGGGTTCGGGTTCACCCCTCCACTTT. It is translated as CASRQGSGSPLHF.

V is TRBV5-4 and J is TRBJ2-1; 12 positions agree with TRBD2. The V gene's germline CDR1 is SGHNT and CDR2 YYREEE (reference sequence). The CDR3 is made up of 15 amino acids. Losses at the gene ends were 4 bases for V and 12 bases for J; bases not matched to a gene: 11. The CDR3 DNA follows: TGTGCCAGCAGCCTAACGACTAGCGGGGGTTATGGGCAGTTCTTC. This sequence encodes CASSLTTSGGYGQFF. The full variable domain, completed using reference TRBV5-4 and TRBJ2-1, is ETGVTQSPTHLIKTRGQQVTLRCSSQSGHNTVSWYQQALGQGPQFIFQYYREEENGRGNFPPRFSGLQFPNYSSELNVNALELDDSALYLCASSLTTSGGYGQFFGPGTRLTVL.